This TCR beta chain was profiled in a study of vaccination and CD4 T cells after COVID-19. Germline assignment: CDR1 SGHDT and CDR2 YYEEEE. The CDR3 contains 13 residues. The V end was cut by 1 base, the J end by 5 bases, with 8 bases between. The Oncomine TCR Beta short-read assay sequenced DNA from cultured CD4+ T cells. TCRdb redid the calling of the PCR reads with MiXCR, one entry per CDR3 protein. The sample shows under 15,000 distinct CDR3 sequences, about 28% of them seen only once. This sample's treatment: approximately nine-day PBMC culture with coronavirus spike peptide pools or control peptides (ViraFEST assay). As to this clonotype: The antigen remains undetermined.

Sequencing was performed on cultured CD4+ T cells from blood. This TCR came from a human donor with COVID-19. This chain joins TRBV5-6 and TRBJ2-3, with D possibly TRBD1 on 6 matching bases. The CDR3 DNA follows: TGTGCCAGCAGCTTGAAGGGGGTAGATACGCAGTATTTT. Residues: CASSLKGVDTQYF.